This entry is about one T cell receptor (beta chain). Its antigen is unidentified. This sample was taken from a study of shared clonotypes between healthy human individuals. Study-wide context: Each donor's CD4 naive and CD4 memory cells filled three plates apiece, CD8 naive two, and CD8 memory one.

The data were produced by immunoSEQ multiplex PCR, yet TCRdb's version contains in-frame clones alone and is incomplete. The sample shows about 2.4 million clones, 93% of them seen only once. Study-level findings and limits: Clonotype sharing among donors likely depends on sequencing depth.

V lost 5 bases, J lost 0 bases, and 9 bases lay in between. CDR1 SNHLY and CDR2 FYNNEI come from the germline V gene. The CDR3 consists of 14 residues. Sequencing was done on a sample of naive CD4+ T cells from PBMCs. Indicated subset: CD45RA+ positively selected. The clonotype originates from a man between 18 and 29 years old in good health. Some clones in this sample may be carry-over from other donors' samples. This rearrangement joins TRBV2 to TRBJ2-3; no firm D call. The CDR3 coding sequence is TGTGCCAGCAGTTTTACCGAGAGCACAGATACGCAGTATTTT. Translation gives CASSFTESTDTQYF.